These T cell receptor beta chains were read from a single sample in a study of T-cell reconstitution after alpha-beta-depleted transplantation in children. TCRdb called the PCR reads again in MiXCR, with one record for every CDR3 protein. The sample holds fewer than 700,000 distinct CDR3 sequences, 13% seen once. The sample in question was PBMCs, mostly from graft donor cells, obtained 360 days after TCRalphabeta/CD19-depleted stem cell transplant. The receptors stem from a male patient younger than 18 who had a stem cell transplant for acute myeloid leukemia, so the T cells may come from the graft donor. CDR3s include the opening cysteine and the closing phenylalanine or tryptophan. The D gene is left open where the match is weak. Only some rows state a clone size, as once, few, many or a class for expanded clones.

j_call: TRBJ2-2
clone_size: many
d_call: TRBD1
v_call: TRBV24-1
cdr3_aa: CATSDPGTGYTGELFF
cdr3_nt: TGTGCCACCAGTGATCCGGGGACAGGTTACACCGGGGAGCTGTTTTTT

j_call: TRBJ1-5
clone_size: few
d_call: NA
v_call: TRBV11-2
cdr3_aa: CASSPGIRAQPQHF
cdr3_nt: TGTGCCAGCAGCCCGGGGATCAGGGCCCAGCCCCAGCATTTT

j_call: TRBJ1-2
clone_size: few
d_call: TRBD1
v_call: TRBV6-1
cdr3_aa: CASRIWGTGGYHGYTF
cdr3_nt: TGTGCCAGCAGGATCTGGGGGACAGGGGGCTATCATGGCTACACCTTC

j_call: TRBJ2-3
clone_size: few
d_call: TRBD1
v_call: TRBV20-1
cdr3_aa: CSAATLLRGYTDTQYF
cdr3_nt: TGCAGTGCTGCAACCCTCCTCAGGGGGTACACAGATACGCAGTATTTT

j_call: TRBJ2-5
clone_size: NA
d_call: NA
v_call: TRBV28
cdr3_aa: CASSWGELQETQYF
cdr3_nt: TGTGCCAGCAGTTGGGGAGAGCTACAAGAGACCCAGTACTTC

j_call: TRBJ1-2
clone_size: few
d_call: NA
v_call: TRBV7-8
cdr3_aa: CASSLRGHVYYGYTF
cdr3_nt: TGTGCCAGCAGCCTTAGGGGACACGTCTACTATGGCTACACCTTC

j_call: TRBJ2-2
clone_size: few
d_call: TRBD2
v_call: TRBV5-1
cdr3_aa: CASSLSLAVSNTGELFF
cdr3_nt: TGCGCCAGCAGCCTCTCCCTAGCGGTCTCGAACACCGGGGAGCTGTTTTTT

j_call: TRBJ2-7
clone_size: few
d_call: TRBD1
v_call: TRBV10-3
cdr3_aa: CAVGQGYEQYF
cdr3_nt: TGTGCCGTTGGACAGGGCTACGAGCAGTACTTC

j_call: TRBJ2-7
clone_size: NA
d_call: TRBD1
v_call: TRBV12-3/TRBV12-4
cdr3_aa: CASSLYGFGQGAGEQYF
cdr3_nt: TGTGCCAGCAGTTTGTATGGGTTCGGGCAGGGGGCCGGCGAGCAGTACTTC

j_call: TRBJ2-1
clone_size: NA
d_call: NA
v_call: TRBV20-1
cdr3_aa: CSARILPPVGNEQFF
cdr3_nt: TGCAGTGCTAGAATTCTACCCCCAGTGGGAAATGAGCAGTTCTTC

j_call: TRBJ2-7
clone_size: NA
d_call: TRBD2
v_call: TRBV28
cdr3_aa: CASSPTSGASYEQYF
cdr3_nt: TGTGCCAGCAGTCCGACTAGCGGGGCCTCCTACGAGCAGTACTTC

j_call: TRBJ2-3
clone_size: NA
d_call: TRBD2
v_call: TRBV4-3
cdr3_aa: CASSPRTSPTTDTQYF
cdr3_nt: TGCGCCAGCAGCCCTCGGACTAGTCCTACAACAGATACGCAGTATTTT

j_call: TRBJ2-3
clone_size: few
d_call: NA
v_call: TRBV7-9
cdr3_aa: CASSNQGTLRTDTQYF
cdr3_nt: TGTGCCAGCAGCAATCAGGGGACCTTAAGGACAGATACGCAGTATTTT